These 5 T cell receptor beta chains were sequenced from one sample in a study of T cells in localized non-small cell lung cancer. Sequenced by immunoSEQ multiplex PCR; TCRdb stores in-frame clones only, minus some. The sample carries 45,000 to 60,000 clones, over 60% recorded once. The sample in question was PBMCs, obtained before any cancer treatment. These receptors all stem from a woman aged 35-75 years with stage II lung adenocarcinoma.

The V call is TRBV27, the J call TRBJ2-7; D uncertain. The CDR3 consists of 17 residues. Trimming took off 4 bases at V and 2 bases at J, with 21 bases between the two ends. CDR1 and CDR2 from the germline V gene are MNHEY and SMNVEV (reference sequence). CDR3 DNA sequence: TGTGCCAGCAGTTCGAGGTCGGGCATCTCGTTTACCTACGAGCAGTACTTC. It translates to CASSSRSGISFTYEQYF.

The CDR3, as DNA: TGTGCCAGTAGGAGACAGGGGGACACTGAAGCTTTCTTT. This encodes CASRRQGDTEAFF. The chain couples TRBV19 to TRBJ1-1, with 9 bases aligning to TRBD1. The CDR3 extends over 13 amino acids. The germline V gene has CDR1 LNHDA and CDR2 SQIVND (reference sequence). J gave up 3 bases and V 6 bases, and 2 bases lay outside the gene matches. The full variable domain, in which reference TRBV19 and TRBJ1-1 provide the parts outside the CDR3, is DGGITQSPKYLFRKEGQNVTLSCEQNLNHDAMYWYRQDPGQGLRLIYYSQIVNDFQKGDIAEGYSVSREKKESFPLTVTSAQKNPTAFYLCASRRQGDTEAFFGQGTRLTVV.

The gene calls are TRBV25-1 and TRBJ2-7, with TRBD1 as a possible D gene (5 bases). This CDR3 has 14 amino acids. V was clipped by 5 bases and J by 9 bases, with 20 bases between them. From germline, CDR1 is MGHDK and CDR2 SYGVNS. CDR3 region: CASSSNSGQGGQYF. In nucleotides, the CDR3 is TGTGCCAGCAGTTCAAACTCGGGCCAGGGCGGGCAGTACTTC.

This sequence joins TRBV7-9 and TRBJ2-6, with D perhaps matching TRBD2 (5 bases). CDR1 and CDR2 (germline): SEHNR, FQNEAQ (reference sequence). Trimming stripped 8 bases from V and 0 bases from J, with 11 bases between. The CDR3 is 15 amino acids. CDR3 nucleotide sequence: TGTGCCAGCTCCACGGGGAGCTCTGGGGCCAACGTCCTGACTTTC. Translation gives CASSTGSSGANVLTF. Filled out from reference TRBV7-9 and TRBJ2-6, the complete variable domain reads DTGVSQNPRHKITKRGQNVTFRCDPISEHNRLYWYRQTLGQGPEFLTYFQNEAQLEKSRLLSDRFSAERPKGSFSTLEIQRTEQGDSAMYLCASSTGSSGANVLTFGAGSRLTVL.

V gene TRBV10-3 combines with J gene TRBJ2-2, with 8 bases lining up with TRBD1. Germline CDR1 reads ENHRY; CDR2 reads SYGVKD. The CDR3 has 15 residues. V shed 1 base, J shed 4 bases, and the junction held 2 bases outside the gene matches. CDR3 sequence reads: CAISEWDRSTGELFF. The CDR3 region has the DNA TGTGCCATCAGTGAGTGGGACAGGTCCACCGGGGAGCTGTTTTTT.